This T cell receptor beta chain was recovered during a study of cytomegalovirus exposure and HLA in healthy donors (dated by TCRdb to about 2017). Context from the whole study: An earlier analysis of about 530 of the donors reported over 250 Gb of sequence data and 117 million unique TCR beta sequences obtained from 150 million to 200 million T cells. The aim of the study was to test whether cataloging public T cell receptors could identify signatures of past pathogen exposure. The number of typed donors differed by locus: roughly 620-640 for A, B, C, DRB1 and DQB1; 522 for DQA1; 600 to 610 for DPA1; and roughly 490 for DPB1. In an earlier analysis of 587 of the donors, high-throughput TCR beta sequencing was used to judge whether each TCR beta V gene segment behaved as functional or pseudogenic. High-throughput TCR immunosequencing, statistical association of individual TCRs with disease status, and machine learning were combined to predict cytomegalovirus infection status. Several DR-DQ haplotypes were handled as single units for association and clustering, since linkage in the cohort was strong. Besides the first cohort of hundreds of subjects, a separate validation cohort made up of 90 to 150 different subjects was used. To study patterns of TCR occurrence, a later analysis re-analyzed previously published TCR beta repertoires from 700 or so donors and added high-resolution HLA genotyping. HLA typing included class I and class II loci at four-digit resolution. The study profiled the T cell repertoires of 500 to 800 subjects by immunosequencing and related them to cytomegalovirus serostatus. An early release that covered fewer than 800 HLA-typed donors contained around 300 gigabases of sequencing data and approximately 85 million unique TCR sequences. A later genetic analysis used genome-wide SNP genotypes for about 65% of the 666 donors, treating that subset as a discovery cohort. Rather than drawing on any new phenotypic data, the later analysis identified candidate immune exposures from TCR beta sequences and the way those sequences occurred across donors. All discovery cohort repertoires had been generated using a single sequencing platform. Donor age, sex, ethnicity and CMV serostatus were compiled together with the repertoire data. Across some 400 genotyped donors of the cohort, an average of 235,054 unique TCR beta nucleotide sequences per donor were sequenced, and roughly 20% of those sequences were non-productive. Of the roughly 400 genotyped donors, about 80% fell in the genetic ancestry cluster associated with self-reported Caucasian donors. What the authors observed across the whole study: A later analysis reported that several top co-occurrence clusters appeared linked to parvovirus B19, influenza, CMV and Epstein-Barr virus. In the study, some 160 TCR beta chains were listed as associated with cytomegalovirus. Broadly in line with IMGT annotations, most TCR beta V segments showed up in productive rearrangements about 87% or about 30% of the time in an earlier analysis of 587 of the donors. In a later analysis, around 15,000 TCR beta sequences were associated with specific HLA alleles at a false discovery rate of 0.05. A later analysis found that HLA-associated TCR beta chains were more clonally expanded and had lower generation probabilities than equally common non-associated chains. Because some donors lacked HLA typing at each locus, the association tests relied only on the typed subset. This cohort had only TCR beta chains sequenced, and the lack of alpha or paired-chain data limited which features could be detected. A further reported finding was that TCR beta sequences accurately predicted the HLA-A and HLA-B alleles for most subjects in the first cohort. In a later analysis, TCR association rates were found to vary across HLA loci, with the most associated TCRs seen for DRB1 alleles and the fewest for HLA-C alleles. Cytomegalovirus status was reported to be diagnosed by the classifier with high specificity and sensitivity in both the original and validation cohorts. A group of highly shared sequence variants was considered likely to be a technical artifact of the sequencing pipeline. Three of the identified cytomegalovirus-associated TCR beta chains were confirmed in vitro to be specific for cytomegalovirus antigens. In a later analysis, most CMV-associated TCR beta chains were found to appear HLA-restricted, with HLA associations seemingly driven largely by CMV exposure. In a later genetic analysis, fewer N-insertions in productive TCRs were reported among donors in an Asian-associated ancestry cluster than the roughly 670-donor mean. Because counts were too low, seventeen rarely observed V segments, including chromosome 9 orphons, were excluded from the earlier analysis of some 590 of the donors. While some public TCRs were present in many individuals, most TCR sequences turned up only very rarely across donors. For the cohort, immune exposure information was limited to CMV serostatus. Linkage disequilibrium might explain the correlated functional status among segregating V segments, but an unknown experimental factor could not be excluded. Sequencing depth was assumed to be roughly uniform across donors in the presence/absence analyses, though that assumption may not hold. When HLA alleles, especially DR and DQ, strongly co-occurred, TCR associations were difficult to assign to individual alleles. The authors suggested that the approach could potentially be extended to other disease states and immunological phenotypes. In a later genetic analysis, a missense DCLRE1C variant was associated with V-gene and J-gene trimming of TCR beta chains, and the association was replicated in an independent cohort.

Regarding this clone: Its specific antigen is unknown. No much larger clone exists at a distance of one base, and base qualities are not known.

The cohort was made up of 500 to 850 healthy bone marrow donors. At the time of sampling, every cohort member was nominally healthy, though immune exposures that went unrecorded were likely present. The donor tested CMV seropositive, placing the donor among the 289 seropositive members of the cohort. A peripheral blood sample was provided by each donor, and peripheral blood mononuclear cells were used for TCR beta sequencing. Genomic DNA extraction from the blood cell samples was performed with the Qiagen DNeasy Blood Extraction Kit. The library came from the immunoSEQ multiplex PCR assay. The multiplex PCR relied on a mix of 60 forward primers for TCR Vbeta segments and 13 reverse primers for TCR Jbeta segments. The CDR3 region of rearranged TCR beta genes was amplified from genomic DNA by a multiplex PCR assay. Amplified TCR beta libraries were sequenced as 87-base-pair reads on the Illumina HiSeq System. The authors' pipeline ran thus. A later analysis counted about 80 million unique TCR beta chains across the 550 to 800 repertoires, and some 11 million of these chains were shared by at least two donors. A nearest-neighbor algorithm error-corrected the raw reads and collapsed the reads into unique sequences, merging closely related sequences to remove PCR and sequencing errors. CDR3 sequences were aligned to IMGT reference sequences to assign V, D and J gene segments. For a sequence to be retained, a match of at least six nucleotides to both a V gene segment and a J gene segment was required. Rearrangements were classified as productive when the CDR3 lacked stop codons and remained in frame with V and J, and all other rearrangements were classified as non-productive. CDR3 was defined by IMGT convention, running from the second conserved V-encoded cysteine to the conserved J-encoded phenylalanine. The earlier analysis of about 640 of the donors excluded any sequence lacking an unambiguous match to a single V gene segment. An earlier analysis of 500 to 600 of the donors classified V segments as functional when productive rearrangements were above 56.7% and as segregating when the standard deviation between donors was above 5%. A statistical classification framework was built for diagnosing cytomegalovirus status from the catalog of TCR beta chain sequences. In a later analysis, V and J genes were assigned by comparing TCR nucleotide sequences against IMGT/GENE-DB human TR gene sequences. The TCRdist pipeline was used in a later analysis to assign CDR3 sequences and most-parsimonious VDJ recombination scenarios. In a later analysis, each TCR beta chain was defined by its CDR3 amino acid sequence together with its V-gene family, and reads without a unique V-gene family were excluded. In a later analysis, a few hundred highly shared, low-generation-probability nucleotide sequences were removed to address suspected cross-contamination and a sequencing artifact. In a later analysis, a clonal expansion index for each public chain was calculated from normalized within-repertoire ranks of inferred template counts. Generation probabilities in a later analysis came from a VDJ recombination model fitted to out-of-frame rearrangements, and those results were checked against IGoR. In a later analysis, TCR-TCR, TCR-HLA and TCR-CMV co-occurrence was scored with hypergeometric tests, and a repertoire-size bias correction was applied to TCR pairs. To estimate false discovery rates, a later analysis permuted the HLA or CMV assignments 20 times. In a later analysis, co-occurring TCRs were grouped using DBSCAN, and TCRdist sequence similarity was added for clustering within HLA-allele-positive subsets. For co-occurrence clustering, repertoires with fewer than 30,000 or more than 120,000 public chains were excluded, along with four to six repertoires with anomalous nucleotide sharing. The source is immuneACCESS, and TCRdb retained only in-frame sequences with V and J called. Part of the clones is not carried over; for the studies checked, unresolved V genes explain less than half of this, and the remainder is unexplained. The DNA gave D and trimming, while V, J and clone size come from that table. The sample has about 120,000 clones on record, around 75% of them singletons. Around 9.1% of the sample lies in the top ten.

The TCR sequence derives from a woman aged 50 to 60 in good health and CMV-seropositive. The sequenced material came from PBMCs.

The nucleotides read TGTGCCAGCAGCTTGTGGCTAGGGAGCAATGAGCAGTTCTTC. This is translated as CASSLWLGSNEQFF. This receptor chain uses TRBV5-4 and TRBJ2-1, and possibly TRBD2, on 5 matching bases. Including the terminal cysteine and phenylalanine, the CDR3 comprises 14 residues. The retained sequence is limited to the CDR3, 42 bases, with the frame set at the first base. From the germline V gene (reference sequence), CDR1 is SGHNT and CDR2 is YYREEE. Cut back by 1 base and 6 bases, the V and J ends lie 11 bases apart.